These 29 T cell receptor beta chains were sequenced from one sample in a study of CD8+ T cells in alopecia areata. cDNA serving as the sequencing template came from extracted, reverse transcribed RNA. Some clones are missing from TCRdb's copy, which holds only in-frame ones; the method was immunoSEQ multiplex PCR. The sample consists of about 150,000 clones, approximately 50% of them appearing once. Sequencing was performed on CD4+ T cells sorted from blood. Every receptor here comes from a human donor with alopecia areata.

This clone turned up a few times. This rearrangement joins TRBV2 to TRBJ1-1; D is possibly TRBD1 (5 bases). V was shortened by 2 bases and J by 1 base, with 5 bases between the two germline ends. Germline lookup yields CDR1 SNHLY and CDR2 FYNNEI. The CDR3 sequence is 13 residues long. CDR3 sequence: CASSEQGNTEAFF. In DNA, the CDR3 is TGTGCCAGCAGTGAACAGGGGAACACTGAAGCTTTCTTT.

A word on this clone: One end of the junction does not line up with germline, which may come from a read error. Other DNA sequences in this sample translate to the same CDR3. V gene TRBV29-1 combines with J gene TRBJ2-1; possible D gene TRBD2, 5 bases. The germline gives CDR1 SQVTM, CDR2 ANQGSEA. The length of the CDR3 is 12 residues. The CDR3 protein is CSVERESNEQFF. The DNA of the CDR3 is TGCAGCGTTGAGAGGGAGAGCAATGAGCAATTCTTC.

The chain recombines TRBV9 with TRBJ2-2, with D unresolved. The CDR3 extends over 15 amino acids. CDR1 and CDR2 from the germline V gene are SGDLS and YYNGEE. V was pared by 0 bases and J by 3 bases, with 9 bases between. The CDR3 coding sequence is TGTGCCAGCAGCGTAGTTCCAGACGACACCGGGGAGCTGTTTTTT. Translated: CASSVVPDDTGELFF.

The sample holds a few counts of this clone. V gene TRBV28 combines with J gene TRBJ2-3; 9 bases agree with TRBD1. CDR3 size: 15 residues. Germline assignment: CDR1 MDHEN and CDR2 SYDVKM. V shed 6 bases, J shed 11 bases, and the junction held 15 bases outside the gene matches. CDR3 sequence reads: CASSPGTGYLSLQYF. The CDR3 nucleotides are TGTGCCAGCAGCCCCGGGACAGGGTATCTGAGCTTGCAGTATTTT. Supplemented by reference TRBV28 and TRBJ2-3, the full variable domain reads DVKVTQSSRYLVKRTGEKVFLECVQDMDHENMFWYRQDPGLGLRLIYFSYDVKMKEKGDIPEGYSVSREKKERFSLILESASTNQTSMYLCASSPGTGYLSLQYFGPGTRLTVL.

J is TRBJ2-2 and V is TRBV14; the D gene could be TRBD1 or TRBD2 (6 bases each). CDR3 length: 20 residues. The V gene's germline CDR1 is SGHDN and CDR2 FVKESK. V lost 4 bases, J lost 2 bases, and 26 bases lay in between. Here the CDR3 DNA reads TGTGCCAGCAGCCCCCGGTGGGGGGCTCGGGACACATACAACACCGGGGAGCTGTTTTTT. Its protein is CASSPRWGARDTYNTGELFF.

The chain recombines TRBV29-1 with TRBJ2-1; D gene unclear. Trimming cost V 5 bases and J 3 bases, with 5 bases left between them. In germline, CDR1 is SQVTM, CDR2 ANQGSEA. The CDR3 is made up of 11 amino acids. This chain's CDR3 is CSVKDYNEQFF. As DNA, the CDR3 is TGCAGCGTTAAGGACTACAATGAGCAGTTCTTC.

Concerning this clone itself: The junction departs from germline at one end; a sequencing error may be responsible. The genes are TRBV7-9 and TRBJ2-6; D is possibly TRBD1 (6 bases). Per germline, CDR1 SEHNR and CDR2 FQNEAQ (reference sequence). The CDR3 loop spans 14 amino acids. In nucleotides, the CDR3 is TGTGCCAGCAGCTTATCTAGCTGGGACACCCGCCCATCTTTC. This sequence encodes CASSLSSWDTRPSF. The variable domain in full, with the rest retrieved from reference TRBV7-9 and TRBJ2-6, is DTGVSQNPRHKITKRGQNVTFRCDPISEHNRLYWYRQTLGQGPEFLTYFQNEAQLEKSRLLSDRFSAERPKGSFSTLEIQRTEQGDSAMYLCASSLSSWDTRPSFGAGSRLTVL.

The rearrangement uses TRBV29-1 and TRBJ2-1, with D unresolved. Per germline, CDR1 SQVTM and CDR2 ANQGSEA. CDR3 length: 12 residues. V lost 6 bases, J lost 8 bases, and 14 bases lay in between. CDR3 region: CSVQLRNHEQFF. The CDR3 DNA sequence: TGCAGCGTCCAGCTCCGGAACCATGAGCAGTTCTTC.

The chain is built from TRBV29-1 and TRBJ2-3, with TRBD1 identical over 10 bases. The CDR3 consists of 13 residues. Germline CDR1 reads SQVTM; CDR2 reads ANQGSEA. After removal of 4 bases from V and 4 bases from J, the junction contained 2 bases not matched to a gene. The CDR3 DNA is TGCAGCGTTGCGGGGACAGGGGCAGATACGCAGTATTTT. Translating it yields CSVAGTGADTQYF.

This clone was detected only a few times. The CDR3: CSVELSEYEAFF. In nucleotides, the CDR3 is TGCAGCGTTGAACTGTCAGAGTATGAAGCTTTCTTT. The V gene is TRBV29-1, the J gene TRBJ1-1; D is undetermined. The CDR3 runs 12 residues. Germline assignment: CDR1 SQVTM and CDR2 ANQGSEA. V was cut by 2 bases and J by 7 bases, with 11 bases left in between.

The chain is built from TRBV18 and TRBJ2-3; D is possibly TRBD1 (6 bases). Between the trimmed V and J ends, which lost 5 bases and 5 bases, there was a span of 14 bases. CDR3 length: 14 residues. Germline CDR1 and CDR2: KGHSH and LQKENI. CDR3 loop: CASSGTPAVDTQYF. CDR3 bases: TGTGCCAGCTCAGGGACACCGGCGGTAGATACGCAGTATTTT. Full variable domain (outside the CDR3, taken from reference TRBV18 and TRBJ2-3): NAGVMQNPRHLVRRRGQEARLRCSPMKGHSHVYWYRQLPEEGLKFMVYLQKENIIDESGMPKERFSAEFPKEGPSILRIQQVVRGDSAAYFCASSGTPAVDTQYFGPGTRLTVL.

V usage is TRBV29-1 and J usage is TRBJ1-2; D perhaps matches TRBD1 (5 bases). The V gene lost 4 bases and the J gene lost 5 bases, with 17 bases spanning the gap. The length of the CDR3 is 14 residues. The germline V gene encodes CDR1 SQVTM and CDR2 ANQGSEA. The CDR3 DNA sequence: TGCAGCGTTGGGCGACAGACGGATGCTTATGGCTACACCTTC. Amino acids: CSVGRQTDAYGYTF.

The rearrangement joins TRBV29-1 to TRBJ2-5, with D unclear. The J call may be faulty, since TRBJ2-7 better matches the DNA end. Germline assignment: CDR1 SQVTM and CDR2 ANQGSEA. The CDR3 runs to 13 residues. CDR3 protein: CSVSKVLDYEQYF. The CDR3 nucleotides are TGCAGCGTCTCAAAGGTTCTCGACTACGAGCAGTACTTC.

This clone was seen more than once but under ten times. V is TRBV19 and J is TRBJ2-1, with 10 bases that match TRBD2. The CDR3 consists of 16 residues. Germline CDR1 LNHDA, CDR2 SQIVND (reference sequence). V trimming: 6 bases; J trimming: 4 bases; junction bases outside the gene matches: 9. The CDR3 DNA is TGTGCCAGTAGCTCCAGGACTAGCGGCTCTTACAATGAGCAGTTCTTC. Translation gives CASSSRTSGSYNEQFF.

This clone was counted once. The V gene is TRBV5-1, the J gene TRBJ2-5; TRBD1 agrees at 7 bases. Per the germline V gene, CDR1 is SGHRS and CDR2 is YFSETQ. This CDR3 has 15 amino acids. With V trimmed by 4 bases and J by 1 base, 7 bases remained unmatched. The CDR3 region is CASSTGTAPQETQYF. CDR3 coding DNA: TGCGCCAGCAGCACTGGGACAGCACCCCAAGAGACCCAGTACTTC.

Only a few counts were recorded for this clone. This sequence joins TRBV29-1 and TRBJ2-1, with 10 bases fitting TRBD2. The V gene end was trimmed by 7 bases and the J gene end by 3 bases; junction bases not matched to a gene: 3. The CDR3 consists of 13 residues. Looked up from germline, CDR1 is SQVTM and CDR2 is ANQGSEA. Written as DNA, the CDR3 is TGCAGCGATACTAGCGGGATCTACAATGAGCAGTTCTTC. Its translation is CSDTSGIYNEQFF.

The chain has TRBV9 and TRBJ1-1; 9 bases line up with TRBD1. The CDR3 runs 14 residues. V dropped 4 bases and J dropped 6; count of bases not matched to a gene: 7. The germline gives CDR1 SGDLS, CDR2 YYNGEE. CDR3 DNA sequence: TGTGCCAGCAGCCCTCGACAGGGGGTGGCTGAAGCTTTCTTT. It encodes CASSPRQGVAEAFF.

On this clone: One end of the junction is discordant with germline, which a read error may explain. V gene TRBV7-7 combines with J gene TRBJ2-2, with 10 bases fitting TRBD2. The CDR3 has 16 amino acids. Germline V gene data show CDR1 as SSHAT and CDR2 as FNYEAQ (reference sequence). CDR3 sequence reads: CASSSGLAGVTGELFF. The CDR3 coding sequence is TGTGCTAGCAGCTCTGGTCTAGCGGGAGTCACCGGGGAGCTGTTTTTT. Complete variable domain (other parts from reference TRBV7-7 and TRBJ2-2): GAGVSQSPRYKVTKRGQDVTLRCDPISSHATLYWYQQALGQGPEFLTYFNYEAQPDKSGLPSDRFSAERPEGSISTLTIQRTEQRDSAMYRCASSSGLAGVTGELFFGEGSRLTVL.

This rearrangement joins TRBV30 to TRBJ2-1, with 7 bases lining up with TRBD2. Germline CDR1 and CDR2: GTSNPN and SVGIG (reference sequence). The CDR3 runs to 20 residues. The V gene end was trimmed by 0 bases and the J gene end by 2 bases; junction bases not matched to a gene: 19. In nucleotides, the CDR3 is TGTGCCTGGAGTGTACTTCGATCCGCGCGGGAGAAGTCCCCCTACAATGAGCAGTTCTTC. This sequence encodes CAWSVLRSAREKSPYNEQFF.

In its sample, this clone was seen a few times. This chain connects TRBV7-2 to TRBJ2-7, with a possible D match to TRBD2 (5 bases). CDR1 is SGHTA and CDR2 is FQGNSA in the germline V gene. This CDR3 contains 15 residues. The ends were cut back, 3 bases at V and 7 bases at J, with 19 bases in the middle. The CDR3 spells CASSLDSGLVKEQYF. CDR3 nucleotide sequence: TGTGCCAGCAGCTTGGACTCGGGTTTAGTCAAGGAGCAGTACTTC.

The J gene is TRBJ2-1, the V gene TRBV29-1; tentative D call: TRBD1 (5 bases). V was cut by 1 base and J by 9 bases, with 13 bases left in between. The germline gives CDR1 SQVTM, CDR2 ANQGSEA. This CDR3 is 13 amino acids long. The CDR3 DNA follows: TGCAGCGTTGAAGTAGCTGGGGCTCGTGAGCAGTTCTTC. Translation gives CSVEVAGAREQFF.

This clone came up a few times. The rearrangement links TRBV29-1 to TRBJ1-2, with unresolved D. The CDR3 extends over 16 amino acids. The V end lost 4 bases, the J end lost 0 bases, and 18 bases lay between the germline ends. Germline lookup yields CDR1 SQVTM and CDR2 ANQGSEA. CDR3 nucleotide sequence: TGCAGCGTTGGCAAAGTACAAGGAGGATCTAACTATGGCTACACCTTC. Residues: CSVGKVQGGSNYGYTF.

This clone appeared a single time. The CDR3 here is CASSARDSKETQYF. The CDR3 nucleotides are TGTGCCAGCAGCGCCCGGGACAGTAAAGAGACCCAGTACTTC. J is TRBJ2-5 and V is TRBV9; 7 positions match TRBD1. CDR1 and CDR2 from the germline V gene are SGDLS and YYNGEE. The trim removed 3 bases at V and 3 bases at J, leaving 5 bases unmatched. The CDR3 loop spans 14 amino acids.

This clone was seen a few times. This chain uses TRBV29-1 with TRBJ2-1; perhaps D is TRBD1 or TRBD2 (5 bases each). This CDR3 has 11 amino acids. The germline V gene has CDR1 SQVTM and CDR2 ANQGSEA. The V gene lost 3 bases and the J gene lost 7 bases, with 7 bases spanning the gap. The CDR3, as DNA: TGCAGCGTTGACAGGGAGAATGAGCAGTTCTTC. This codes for CSVDRENEQFF.

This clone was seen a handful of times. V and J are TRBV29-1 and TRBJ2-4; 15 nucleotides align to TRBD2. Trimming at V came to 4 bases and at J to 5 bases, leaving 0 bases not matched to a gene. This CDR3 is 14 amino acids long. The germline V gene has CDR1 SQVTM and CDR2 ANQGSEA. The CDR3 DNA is TGCAGCGTTGGGACTAGCGGGAGGGAAAACATTCAGTACTTC. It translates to CSVGTSGRENIQYF. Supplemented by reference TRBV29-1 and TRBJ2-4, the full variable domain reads SAVISQKPSRDICQRGTSLTIQCQVDSQVTMMFWYRQQPGQSLTLIATANQGSEATYESGFVIDKFPISRPNLTFSTLTVSNMSPEDSSIYLCSVGTSGRENIQYFGAGTRLSVL.

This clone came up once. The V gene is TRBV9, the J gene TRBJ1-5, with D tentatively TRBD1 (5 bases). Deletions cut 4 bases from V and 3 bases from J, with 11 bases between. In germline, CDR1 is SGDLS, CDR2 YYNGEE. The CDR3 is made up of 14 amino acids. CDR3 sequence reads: CASSPDGANQPQHF. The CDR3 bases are TGTGCCAGCAGCCCAGACGGGGCCAATCAGCCCCAGCATTTT.

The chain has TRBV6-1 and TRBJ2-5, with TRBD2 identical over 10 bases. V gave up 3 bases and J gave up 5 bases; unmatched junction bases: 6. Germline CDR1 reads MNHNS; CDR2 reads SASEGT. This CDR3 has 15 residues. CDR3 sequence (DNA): TGTGCCAGCAGTGAGCCGGGACTAGCGATGGAGACCCAGTACTTC. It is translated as CASSEPGLAMETQYF.

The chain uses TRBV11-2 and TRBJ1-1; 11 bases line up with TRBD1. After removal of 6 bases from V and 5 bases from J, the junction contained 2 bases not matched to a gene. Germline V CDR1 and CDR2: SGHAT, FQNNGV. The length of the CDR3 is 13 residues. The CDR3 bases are TGTGCCAGCAGTGGGGACAGGGGGACTGAAGCTTTCTTT. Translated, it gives CASSGDRGTEAFF.

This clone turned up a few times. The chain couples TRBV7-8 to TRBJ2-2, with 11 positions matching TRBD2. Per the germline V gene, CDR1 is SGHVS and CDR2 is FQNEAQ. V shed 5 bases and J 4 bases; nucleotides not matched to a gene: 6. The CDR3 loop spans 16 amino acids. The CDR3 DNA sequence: TGTGCCAGCAGCATGACTAGCGGGATTCTCACCGGGGAGCTGTTTTTT. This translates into CASSMTSGILTGELFF.